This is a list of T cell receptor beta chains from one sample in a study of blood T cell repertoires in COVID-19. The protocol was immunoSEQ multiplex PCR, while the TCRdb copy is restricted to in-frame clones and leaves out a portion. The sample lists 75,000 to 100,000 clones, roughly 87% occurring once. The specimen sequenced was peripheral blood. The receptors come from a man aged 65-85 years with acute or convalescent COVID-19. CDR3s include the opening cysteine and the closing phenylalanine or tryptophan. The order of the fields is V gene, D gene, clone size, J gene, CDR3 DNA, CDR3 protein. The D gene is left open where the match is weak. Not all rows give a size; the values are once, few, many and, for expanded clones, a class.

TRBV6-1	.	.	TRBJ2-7	TGTGCCAGCAGTGAAGCGGCAGGGGTGCTCTACGAGCAGTACTTC	CASSEAAGVLYEQYF
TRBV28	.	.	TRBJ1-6	TGTGCCAGCAGTTTAGACAGTTGGTCACCCCTCCACTTT	CASSLDSWSPLHF
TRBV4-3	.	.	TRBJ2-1	TGCGCCAGCAGCCAAGAGGGGGCCGGAGGTCTCAATGAGCAGTTCTTC	CASSQEGAGGLNEQFF
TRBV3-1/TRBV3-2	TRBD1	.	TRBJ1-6	TGTGCCAGCAGCCAAGGACAGGGAGGTAATTCACCCCTCCACTTT	CASSQGQGGNSPLHF
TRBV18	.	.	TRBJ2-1	TGTGCCAGCTCACCCCCCGGGACCTACAATGAGCAGTTCTTC	CASSPPGTYNEQFF
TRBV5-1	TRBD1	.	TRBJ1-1	TGCGCCAGCAGCTCCTACCGCCGGGACAGGGGGACTGAAGCTTTCTTT	CASSSYRRDRGTEAFF
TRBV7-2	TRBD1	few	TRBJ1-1	TGTGCCAGCGACAGGGCATTCACTGAAGCTTTCTTT	CASDRAFTEAFF
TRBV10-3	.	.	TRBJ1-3	TGTGCCATCAGGGATCAGGGAGGAAACACCATATATTTT	CAIRDQGGNTIYF
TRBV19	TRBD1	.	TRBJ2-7	TGTGCCAGTAGACCGGGACAGAACTCCTACGAGCAGTACTTC	CASRPGQNSYEQYF
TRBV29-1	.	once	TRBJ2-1	TGCAGCGTTAATGGGCGTTGGCTCAATGAGCAGTTCTTC	CSVNGRWLNEQFF
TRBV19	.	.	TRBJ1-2	TGTGCCAGCCAGACGGGGGAGTATGGCTACACCTTC	CASQTGEYGYTF
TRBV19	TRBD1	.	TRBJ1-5	TGTGCCAGTAGTATAGTTACACAGGGGGTCCATCAGCCCCAGCATTTT	CASSIVTQGVHQPQHF
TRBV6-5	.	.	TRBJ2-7	TGTGCCAGCAGTTCACCCGGGAGCAGCTCCTACGAGCAGTACTTC	CASSSPGSSSYEQYF
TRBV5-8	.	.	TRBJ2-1	TGTGCCAGCAGACGCGGGGAGGATCGTGAGTTCTTC	CASRRGEDREFF
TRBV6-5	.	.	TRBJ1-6	TGTGCCAGCAGAGACAGCAGAAGCTATAATTCACCCCTCCACTTT	CASRDSRSYNSPLHF
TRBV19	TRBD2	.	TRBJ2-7	TGTGCCAGTAGTCACCAACTAGCGCTAAGCTCCTACGAGCAGTACTTC	CASSHQLALSSYEQYF
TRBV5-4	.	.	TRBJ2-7	TGTGCCAGCAGCGATGACAGTTACGAGCAGTACTTC	CASSDDSYEQYF
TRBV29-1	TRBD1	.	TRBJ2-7	TGCAGCGTTGAGGGGACAGCACTGGGGTCCTACGAGCAGTACTTC	CSVEGTALGSYEQYF
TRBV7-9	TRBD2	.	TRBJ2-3	TGTGCCAGCACCCCCTTCGGACTAGAAAGCACAGATACGCAGTATTTT	CASTPFGLESTDTQYF
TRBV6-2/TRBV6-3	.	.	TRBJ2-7	TGTGCCAGCAGTTACTCGTGGTCAGGGGGGACCTACGAGCAGTACTTC	CASSYSWSGGTYEQYF
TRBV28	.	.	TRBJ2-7	TGTGCCAGCAGCCTCGGCCTCGGGACTTTTGAGCAGTACTTC	CASSLGLGTFEQYF
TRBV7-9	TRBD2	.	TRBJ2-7	TGTGCCAGCAGCTTAGGCTCTAGCGGGACACGTTACGAGCAGTACTTC	CASSLGSSGTRYEQYF
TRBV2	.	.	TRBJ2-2	TGTGCCAGCAGTGTACTTGGCGGTAACACCGGGGAGCTGTTTTTT	CASSVLGGNTGELFF
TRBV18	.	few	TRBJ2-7	TGTGCCAGCTCACCACCGAACAGGGTTGATGGCTACGAGCAGTACTTC	CASSPPNRVDGYEQYF
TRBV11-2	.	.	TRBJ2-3	TGTGCCAGCAGCTTAGGCAGCCCCAGGGATACGCAGTATTTT	CASSLGSPRDTQYF
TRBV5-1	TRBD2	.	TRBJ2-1	TGCGCCAGCAGCTTGGCCAGTGGTTACATTAGCGGGGGACCCTACAATGAGCAGTTCTTC	CASSLASGYISGGPYNEQFF
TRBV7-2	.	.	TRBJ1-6	TGTGCCAGCAGCTTAGGGGGCCAGTCGAATTCACCCCTCCACTTT	CASSLGGQSNSPLHF
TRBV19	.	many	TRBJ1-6	TGTGCCAGTAGTAGAGCAACAGGCTATTCACCCCTCCACTTT	CASSRATGYSPLHF
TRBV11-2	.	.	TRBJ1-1	TGTGCCAGCAGCTTAGATCGCCAGGGATGGACTGAAGCTTTCTTT	CASSLDRQGWTEAFF
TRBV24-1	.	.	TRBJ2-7	TGTGCCACCGGAGTTGAAACCTACGAGCAGTACTTC	CATGVETYEQYF
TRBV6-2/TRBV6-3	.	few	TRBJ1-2	TGTGCCAGCAGTTACCAACAGGGTCTGCATGGCTACACCTTC	CASSYQQGLHGYTF
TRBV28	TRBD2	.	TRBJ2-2	TGTGCCAGCACCAGCGGGGGGGCCGCCACCGGGGAGCTGTTTTTT	CASTSGGAATGELFF
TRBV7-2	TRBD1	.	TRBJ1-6	TGTGCCAGCAGCTTGGGGGACAGGGTTGCTTCACCCCTCCACTTT	CASSLGDRVASPLHF
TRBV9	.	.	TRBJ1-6	TGTGCCAGCAGCCCGACAGTTAACTATAATTCACCCCTCCACTTT	CASSPTVNYNSPLHF
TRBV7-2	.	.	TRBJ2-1	TGTGCCAGCAGCTTAGCAGGGGTCGGTGAGCAGTTCTTC	CASSLAGVGEQFF
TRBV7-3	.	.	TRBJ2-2	TGTGCCAGCAGCCGCGGACTCGCGAACACCGGGGAGCTGTTTTTT	CASSRGLANTGELFF
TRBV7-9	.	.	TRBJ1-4	TGTGCCAGCAGTCTAGTCGGAGAAAAACTGTTTTTT	CASSLVGEKLFF
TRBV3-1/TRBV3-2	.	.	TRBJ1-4	TGTGCCAGCAGCCAACTGGGGGCACTGTTTTTT	CASSQLGALFF
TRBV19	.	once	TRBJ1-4	TGTGCCAGTAGCAGACAGAGCCCCCAGGAAAAACTGTTTTTT	CASSRQSPQEKLFF
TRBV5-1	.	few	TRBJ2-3	TGCGCCAGCAGCGCCCTGTCAGGTGGCACAGATACGCAGTATTTT	CASSALSGGTDTQYF
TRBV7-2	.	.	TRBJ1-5	TGTGCCAGCAGCTTAGATGGCAGCAATCAGCCCCAGCATTTT	CASSLDGSNQPQHF
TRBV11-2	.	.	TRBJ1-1	TGTGCCAGCAGCTTTGGGACACGGGGCACTGAAGCTTTCTTT	CASSFGTRGTEAFF
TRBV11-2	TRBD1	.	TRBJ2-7	TGTGCCAGCAGCTTCGGGACAGGGGTCTACGAGCAGTACTTC	CASSFGTGVYEQYF
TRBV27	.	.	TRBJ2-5	TGTGCCAGCAGTTTTCGGGGGGAGACCCAGTACTTC	CASSFRGETQYF
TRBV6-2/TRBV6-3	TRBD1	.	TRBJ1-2	TGTGCCAGCAGCGTGGACAGGTCCCTTGTGGGGGGCTACACCTTC	CASSVDRSLVGGYTF